The 9 T cell receptor beta chains listed next were all sequenced from one sample in a study of cytomegalovirus exposure and HLA in healthy donors. PCR involved 60 Vbeta and 13 Jbeta primers. Assay used: immunoSEQ multiplex PCR; TCRdb lists only in-frame clones, some missing. The repertoire has 100,000 or so clones, 76% of them found once; the top ten carry 10% to 15%. Sample: PBMCs. The receptors originated from a woman aged 40 to 50 in good health and CMV-seropositive.

The CDR3 DNA is TGCGCCAGCAGCATGCCGGGGTTCCCTCAAGCTTTCTTT. This sequence encodes CASSMPGFPQAFF. The chain has TRBV5-1 and TRBJ1-1; D not resolved. The CDR3 is 13 amino acids. The V end lost 4 bases, the J end lost 9 bases, and 16 bases lay between the germline ends. Germline V CDR1 and CDR2: SGHRS, YFSETQ.

This clone was seen more than once but under ten times. This chain links TRBV19 with TRBJ2-5; no definite D call. The CDR3 runs 15 residues. Germline loops: CDR1 LNHDA, CDR2 SQIVND (reference sequence). V shed 3 bases and J shed 2 bases, with 13 bases lying between them. CDR3 DNA: TGTGCCAGTAGTATTTCCATTGTGTTGCAAGAGACCCAGTACTTC. Its translation is CASSISIVLQETQYF.

This sequence joins TRBV7-7 and TRBJ1-4; D uncertain. The CDR3 extends over 12 amino acids. Looked up from germline, CDR1 is SSHAT and CDR2 is FNYEAQ (reference sequence). The V and J ends lost 5 bases and 7 bases respectively, with 8 bases between them. Here the CDR3 DNA reads TGTGCCAGCAGCGTACCAGGTGAAAAACTGTTTTTT. Translating gives CASSVPGEKLFF.

J is TRBJ2-7 and V is TRBV5-6, with D uncertain. Germline CDR1 reads SGHDT; CDR2 reads YYEEEE. Trimming pared 0 bases from V and 6 bases from J, leaving 13 bases between. The CDR3 extends over 14 amino acids. The CDR3 DNA reads as TGTGCCAGCAGCTTGGGGGCCTGGTTCGGCGAGCAGTACTTC. Translated: CASSLGAWFGEQYF.

J is TRBJ1-1 and V is TRBV5-1; 10 bases agree with TRBD1. The CDR3 covers 16 residues. Germline CDR1 is SGHRS and CDR2 is YFSETQ. Trimming removed 2 bases from V and 1 base from J; junction bases left unmatched: 5. CDR3 in DNA: TGCGCCAGCAGCTTCGGGACAGGGGTTCAGAACACTGAAGCTTTCTTT. It translates to CASSFGTGVQNTEAFF.

The genes are TRBV19 and TRBJ2-2; 8 bases are a match to TRBD1. This CDR3 contains 14 residues. With V trimmed by 4 bases and J by 4 bases, 2 bases remained unmatched. CDR1 and CDR2 (germline): LNHDA, SQIVND (reference sequence). The CDR3 bases are TGTGCCAGTAGTAGACAGGGGTCCACCGGGGAGCTGTTTTTT. This translates into CASSRQGSTGELFF. Filled out from reference TRBV19 and TRBJ2-2, the complete variable domain reads DGGITQSPKYLFRKEGQNVTLSCEQNLNHDAMYWYRQDPGQGLRLIYYSQIVNDFQKGDIAEGYSVSREKKESFPLTVTSAQKNPTAFYLCASSRQGSTGELFFGEGSRLTVL.

The chain links TRBV27 to TRBJ2-7; 7 bases align to TRBD1. Germline-derived CDR1 and CDR2 are MNHEY and SMNVEV (reference sequence). The CDR3 consists of 14 residues. The V and J ends lost 5 bases and 7 bases, in that order; junction bases with no gene match: 11. The CDR3 bases are TGTGCCAGCAGTACTCGACAGGGAATGGAAGAGCAGTACTTC. Protein sequence: CASSTRQGMEEQYF.

V gene TRBV10-3 combines with J gene TRBJ1-1, with 10 bases lining up with TRBD1. Per the germline V gene, CDR1 is ENHRY and CDR2 is SYGVKD. V dropped 4 bases and J dropped 4; count of bases not matched to a gene: 3. This CDR3 is built from 14 residues. The CDR3 loop is CAISGWDRGTEAFF. DNA of the CDR3: TGTGCCATCAGTGGGTGGGACAGGGGCACTGAAGCTTTCTTT.

A few counts support this clone. The chain has TRBV29-1 and TRBJ1-6, with 7 bases fitting TRBD1. Trimming at V came to 3 bases and at J to 9 bases, leaving 5 bases not matched to a gene. The CDR3 extends over 13 amino acids. Germline CDR1 reads SQVTM; CDR2 reads ANQGSEA. CDR3 DNA: TGCAGCGTTGAGACAGGGTCCGGTTCACCCCTCCACTTT. This gives the protein CSVETGSGSPLHF.